What follows are 22 T cell receptor beta chains derived from one specimen sequenced in a study of blood T cell repertoires in COVID-19. Some clones are missing from TCRdb's copy, which holds only in-frame ones; the method was immunoSEQ multiplex PCR. The table lists about 83,000 clones, around 87% of them singletons. Sequencing was carried out using peripheral blood. These receptor sequences come from a man older than 75 with active or convalescent COVID-19.

The J gene is TRBJ1-1, the V gene TRBV6-5; TRBD1 matches at 7 bases. The CDR3 is 15 amino acids. Trimming cost V 5 bases and J 1 base; bases outside gene matches: 7. CDR1 is MNHEY, CDR2 SVGAGI, per germline. The CDR3 reads CASSITGTENTEAFF. The CDR3 DNA reads as TGTGCCAGCAGTATCACCGGGACAGAGAACACTGAAGCTTTCTTT.

This chain connects TRBV19 to TRBJ1-6; 8 bases are a match to TRBD1. V shed 5 bases, J shed 9 bases, and the junction held 6 bases outside the gene matches. The CDR3 loop spans 14 amino acids. Germline-derived CDR1 and CDR2 are LNHDA and SQIVND (reference sequence). The CDR3 DNA reads TGTGCCAGTAGTCCTCGACAGGGGATTTCACCCCTCCACTTT. Translation: CASSPRQGISPLHF.

The chain recombines TRBV4-1 with TRBJ1-5, with D perhaps matching TRBD1 (5 bases). The CDR3 runs 14 residues. CDR1 MGHRA and CDR2 YSYEKL come from the germline V gene. V was shortened by 4 bases and J by 2 bases, with 9 bases between the two germline ends. CDR3 DNA sequence: TGCGCCAGCAGCCTCCAGGGTGGCAATCAGCCCCAGCATTTT. Translation gives CASSLQGGNQPQHF.

The V and J genes are TRBV6-6 and TRBJ2-7; 11 positions match TRBD1. The CDR3 runs to 15 residues. The V gene's germline CDR1 is MNHNY and CDR2 SVGAGI (reference sequence). After removal of 5 bases from V and 0 bases from J, the junction contained 3 bases not matched to a gene. The CDR3 spells CASSAGTGGSYEQYV. DNA for the CDR3: TGTGCCAGCAGTGCCGGGACAGGGGGCTCCTACGAGCAGTACGTC.

The chain recombines TRBV21-1 with TRBJ2-7; the table gives TRBD2 as D, unverified against the DNA. TRBV21-1 has pseudogene status. This CDR3 region has 15 residues. CDR3 nucleotide sequence: TGTGCCAGCACCCAAGGGGCGGGAGAACTGGCCGAGCAGTACGTC. It codes for CASTQGAGELAEQYV.

V usage is TRBV18 and J usage is TRBJ2-7; 10 bases map to TRBD2. Germline trimming cut 2 bases from V and 3 bases from J; bases unmatched to any gene: 7. Germline V gene sequence: CDR1 KGHSH, CDR2 LQKENI. This CDR3 region has 16 residues. The DNA for the CDR3 is TGTGCCAGCTCACCAACGGGGGGACTAGCGCTCTACGAGCAGTACGTC. Amino acids: CASSPTGGLALYEQYV.

The genes are TRBV5-1 and TRBJ2-1; 9 bases fit TRBD2. Germline assignment: CDR1 SGHRS and CDR2 YFSETQ. The V and J ends lost 0 bases and 2 bases, in that order; junction bases with no gene match: 3. The CDR3 covers 16 residues. CDR3 residues: CASSLVAGGAYNEQFF. In DNA form, the CDR3 reads TGCGCCAGCAGCTTGGTTGCGGGAGGGGCCTACAATGAGCAGTTCTTC.

V usage is TRBV5-1 and J usage is TRBJ2-5, with TRBD2 matching 11 bases. CDR1 and CDR2 (germline): SGHRS, YFSETQ. V gave up 2 bases and J gave up 5 bases; unmatched junction bases: 5. This CDR3 is 15 amino acids long. In DNA, the CDR3 is TGCGCCAGCAGCTTCACTAGCGGGAGAACTGAGACCCAGTACTTC. Translated, it gives CASSFTSGRTETQYF.

The rearrangement uses TRBV19 and TRBJ2-5; 16 nucleotides agree with TRBD2. Looked up from germline, CDR1 is LNHDA and CDR2 is SQIVND (reference sequence). The J segment lost 4 bases and the V segment lost 3 bases, leaving 2 bases of the junction unmatched. This CDR3 has 16 amino acids. CDR3 amino acids: CASSMGTSGRAETQYF. The CDR3 DNA reads as TGTGCCAGTAGTATGGGGACTAGCGGGAGGGCAGAGACCCAGTACTTC.

The chain links TRBV6-5 to TRBJ1-1; 7 nucleotides agree with TRBD1. The J segment lost 4 bases and the V segment lost 4 bases, leaving 9 bases of the junction unmatched. The length of the CDR3 is 15 residues. Per germline, CDR1 MNHEY and CDR2 SVGAGI. CDR3: CASSLGTELLTEAFF. Here the CDR3 DNA reads TGTGCCAGCAGTTTAGGGACAGAGCTCCTCACTGAAGCTTTCTTT.

The V call is TRBV19, the J call TRBJ1-2; 8 bases fit TRBD1. This CDR3 has 14 amino acids. Per germline, CDR1 LNHDA and CDR2 SQIVND (reference sequence). V was pared by 5 bases and J by 5 bases, with 7 bases of the junction left unmatched. CDR3 sequence (DNA): TGTGCCAGTAGTGCCGACAGGGGTGGATATGGCTACACCTTC. Residues: CASSADRGGYGYTF.

The chain couples TRBV5-1 to TRBJ1-6, with D unclear. Trimming left V 3 bases short and J 8 bases short, with 15 bases between. The CDR3 length is 15 residues. CDR1 and CDR2 from the germline V gene are SGHRS and YFSETQ. Here the CDR3 DNA reads TGCGCCAGCAGCTCGGGATCCGGACCGGATTCACCCCTCCACTTT. Its translation is CASSSGSGPDSPLHF.

The rearrangement links TRBV7-9 to TRBJ1-5; D may be TRBD1 (6 bases). The CDR3 spans 15 residues. V was trimmed by 5 bases and J by 5 bases, leaving 16 bases between them. Per germline, CDR1 SEHNR and CDR2 FQNEAQ (reference sequence). The CDR3 DNA sequence: TGTGCCAGCAGCACAGACAGGTTAACGTATCAGCCCCAGCATTTT. The encoded protein is CASSTDRLTYQPQHF.

The genes are TRBV6-6 and TRBJ2-6; D is unresolved. CDR1 is MNHNY, CDR2 SVGAGI, per germline (reference sequence). The CDR3 extends over 15 amino acids. Between the trimmed V and J ends, which lost 8 bases and 0 bases, there was a span of 11 bases. CDR3 amino acids: CASGQTRSGANVLTF. In DNA, the CDR3 is TGTGCCAGCGGGCAGACCCGCTCTGGGGCCAACGTCCTGACTTTC.

V usage is TRBV3-1 (or the pseudogene TRBV3-2) and J usage is TRBJ1-4, with a weak D call TRBD1 (5 bases). The germline V gene has CDR1 LGHDT and CDR2 YNNKEL (reference sequence). The CDR3 contains 17 residues. Trimming cost V 0 bases and J 8 bases, with 19 bases left between them. The chain's CDR3 is CASSQEWLGREVEKLFF. The CDR3 nucleotides read TGTGCCAGCAGCCAAGAATGGTTGGGCAGGGAGGTCGAAAAACTGTTTTTT.

The chain uses TRBV18 and TRBJ1-1; TRBD1 matches 9 bases. Germline CDR1 reads KGHSH; CDR2 reads LQKENI. The CDR3 runs to 14 residues. Trimming took 6 bases from V and 6 from J; bases not matched to a gene: 8. CDR3 region: CASSPGTGRAEAFF. CDR3 coding DNA: TGTGCCAGCTCTCCCGGGACAGGGCGCGCTGAAGCTTTCTTT.

The chain has TRBV19 and TRBJ2-1; tentative D call: TRBD2 (6 bases). V was cut by 6 bases and J by 9 bases, with 12 bases left in between. From germline, CDR1 is LNHDA and CDR2 SQIVND (reference sequence). The CDR3 loop spans 12 amino acids. CDR3 protein: CASSRGSGEQFF. The CDR3 DNA follows: TGTGCCAGTAGCCGGGGGTCCGGTGAGCAGTTCTTC. The full variable domain, rest sourced from reference TRBV19 and TRBJ2-1, is DGGITQSPKYLFRKEGQNVTLSCEQNLNHDAMYWYRQDPGQGLRLIYYSQIVNDFQKGDIAEGYSVSREKKESFPLTVTSAQKNPTAFYLCASSRGSGEQFFGPGTRLTVL.

The gene calls are TRBV6-2 or TRBV6-3 and TRBJ2-4; 7 nucleotides align to TRBD2. The germline V gene has CDR1 MNHEY and CDR2 SVGEGT. There are 16 residues in the CDR3. V lost 0 bases to trimming and J lost 9 bases; unmatched junction nucleotides: 11. CDR3 loop: CASSYSWSSGVGIQYF. The CDR3 nucleotides are TGTGCCAGCAGTTACTCGTGGTCTAGCGGAGTTGGCATTCAGTACTTC.

This chain links TRBV7-2 with TRBJ2-3; TRBD2 is a possible D gene (5 bases). This CDR3 is built from 14 residues. Trimming removed 4 bases at V and 2 bases at J, with 10 bases between. Germline loops: CDR1 SGHTA, CDR2 FQGNSA. The CDR3 here is CASSYSGATDTQYF. The CDR3 DNA reads as TGTGCCAGCAGCTACAGCGGAGCCACAGATACGCAGTATTTT.

CDR3 sequence: CASSLGYMGSSGNTIYF. For the CDR3, the DNA is TGTGCCAGCAGCTTAGGGTATATGGGGAGCTCTGGAAACACCATATATTTT. This rearrangement joins TRBV11-2 to TRBJ1-3, with D unresolved. Germline V CDR1 and CDR2: SGHAT, FQNNGV. Trimming took off 1 base at V and 0 bases at J, with 13 bases between the two ends. This CDR3 is 17 amino acids long. The variable domain in full, completed from reference TRBV11-2 and TRBJ1-3, reads EAGVAQSPRYKIIEKRQSVAFWCNPISGHATLYWYQQILGQGPKLLIQFQNNGVVDDSQLPKDRFSAERLKGVDSTLKIQPAKLEDSAVYLCASSLGYMGSSGNTIYFGEGSWLTVV.

The chain has TRBV11-2 and TRBJ1-2; no firm D call. The V end lost 3 bases, the J end lost 6 bases, and 14 bases lay between the germline ends. This CDR3 is built from 14 residues. The germline gives CDR1 SGHAT, CDR2 FQNNGV. The CDR3 DNA is TGTGCCAGCAGCTTTGCCCCGGGAGAGAATGGCTACACCTTC. As protein: CASSFAPGENGYTF.

The J gene is TRBJ2-1, the V gene TRBV5-4, with unresolved D. V lost 0 bases and J 2 bases, leaving 12 bases between the germline ends. The CDR3 loop spans 16 amino acids. CDR1 is SGHNT, CDR2 YYREEE, per germline (reference sequence). CDR3: CASSLANSGAYNEQFF. In DNA form, the CDR3 reads TGTGCCAGCAGCTTGGCCAATAGTGGTGCCTACAATGAGCAGTTCTTC.